The clone carrying this TCR beta chain was counted only a few times. The data belong to a study of technical replicates of blood from a handful of donors. The data were produced by immunoSEQ multiplex PCR, yet TCRdb's version contains in-frame clones alone and is incomplete. The sample has 84,000 or so clones, roughly 94% seen once. The germline V gene encodes CDR1 MNHNS and CDR2 SASEGT. The J segment lost 9 bases and the V segment lost 7 bases, leaving 12 bases of the junction unmatched. This CDR3 comprises 15 residues. The rearrangement uses TRBV6-1 and TRBJ1-2; TRBD1 matches at 12 bases. This sequence originates from a human donor in good health. The sequencing sample was made of T cells isolated from PBMCs. CDR3 loop: CASTLYPGQGASYTF. In nucleotides, the CDR3 is TGTGCCAGCACCCTCTACCCGGGACAGGGGGCGAGCTACACCTTC.